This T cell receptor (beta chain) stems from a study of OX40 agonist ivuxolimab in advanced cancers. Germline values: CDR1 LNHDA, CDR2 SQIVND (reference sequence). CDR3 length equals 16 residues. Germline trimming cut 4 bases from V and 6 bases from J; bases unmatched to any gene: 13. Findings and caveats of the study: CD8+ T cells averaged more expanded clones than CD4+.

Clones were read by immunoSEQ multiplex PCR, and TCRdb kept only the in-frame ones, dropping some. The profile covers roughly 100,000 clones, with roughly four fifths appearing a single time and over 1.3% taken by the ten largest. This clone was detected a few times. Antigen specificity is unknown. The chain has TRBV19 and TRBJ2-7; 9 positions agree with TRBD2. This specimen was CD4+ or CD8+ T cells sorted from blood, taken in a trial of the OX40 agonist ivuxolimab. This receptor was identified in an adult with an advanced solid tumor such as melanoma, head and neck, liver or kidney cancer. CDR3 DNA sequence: TGTGCCAGTAGTAGGGGAACCGGGACTAGCCTTGGCGAGCAGTACTTC. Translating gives CASSRGTGTSLGEQYF.